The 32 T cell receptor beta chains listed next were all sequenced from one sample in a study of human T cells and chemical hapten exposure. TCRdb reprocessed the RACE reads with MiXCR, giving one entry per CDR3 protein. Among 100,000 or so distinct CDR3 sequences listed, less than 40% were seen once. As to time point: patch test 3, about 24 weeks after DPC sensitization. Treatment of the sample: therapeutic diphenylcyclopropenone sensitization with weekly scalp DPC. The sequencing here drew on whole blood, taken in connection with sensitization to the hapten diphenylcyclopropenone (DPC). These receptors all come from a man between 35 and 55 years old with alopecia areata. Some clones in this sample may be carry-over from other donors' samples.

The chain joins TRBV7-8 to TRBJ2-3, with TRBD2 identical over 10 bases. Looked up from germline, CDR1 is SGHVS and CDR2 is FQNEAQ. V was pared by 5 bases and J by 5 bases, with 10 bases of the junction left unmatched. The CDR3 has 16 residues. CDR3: CASSPSPSGRGDTQYF. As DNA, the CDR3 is TGTGCCAGCAGCCCCTCCCCTAGCGGGAGAGGAGATACGCAGTATTTT.

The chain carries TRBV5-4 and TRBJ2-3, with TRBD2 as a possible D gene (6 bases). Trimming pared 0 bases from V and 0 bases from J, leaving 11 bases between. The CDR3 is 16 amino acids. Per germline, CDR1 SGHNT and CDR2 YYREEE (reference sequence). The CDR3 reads CASSLDQGLSTDTQYF. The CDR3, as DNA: TGTGCCAGCAGCTTGGATCAGGGACTCAGCACAGATACGCAGTATTTT.

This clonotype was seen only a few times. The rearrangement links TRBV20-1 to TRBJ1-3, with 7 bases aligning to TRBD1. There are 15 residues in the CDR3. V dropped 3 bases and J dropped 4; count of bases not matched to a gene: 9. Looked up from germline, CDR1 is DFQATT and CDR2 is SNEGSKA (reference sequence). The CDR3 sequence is CSASRTGGIGNTIYF. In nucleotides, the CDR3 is TGCAGTGCTAGCAGGACAGGAGGTATCGGAAACACCATATATTTT.

CDR3 sequence: CSVPVRGTVGQETQYF. CDR3 bases: TGCAGCGTTCCAGTCCGGGGCACCGTTGGGCAAGAGACCCAGTACTTC. The chain carries TRBV29-1 and TRBJ2-5; either TRBD1 or TRBD2 may fit D (5 bases each). Germline V CDR1 and CDR2: SQVTM, ANQGSEA. Trimming cost V 5 bases and J 2 bases, with 21 bases left between them. The CDR3 runs 16 residues.

As DNA, the CDR3 is TGTGCCAGCAGTTTATCAGGGGGCTTGTACACTGAAGCTTTCTTT. Translation: CASSLSGGLYTEAFF. V is TRBV28 and J is TRBJ1-1; TRBD1 agrees at 8 bases. With V trimmed by 1 base and J by 3 bases, 4 bases remained unmatched. The V gene's germline CDR1 is MDHEN and CDR2 SYDVKM. This CDR3 is built from 15 residues. The whole variable domain, filled in from reference TRBV28 and TRBJ1-1, reads DVKVTQSSRYLVKRTGEKVFLECVQDMDHENMFWYRQDPGLGLRLIYFSYDVKMKEKGDIPEGYSVSREKKERFSLILESASTNQTSMYLCASSLSGGLYTEAFFGQGTRLTVV.

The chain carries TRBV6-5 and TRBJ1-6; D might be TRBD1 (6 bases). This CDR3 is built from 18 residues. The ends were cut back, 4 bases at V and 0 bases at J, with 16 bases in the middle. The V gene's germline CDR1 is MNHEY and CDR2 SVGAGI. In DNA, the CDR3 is TGTGCCAGCAGTTCATTCTCCTTGGGGGCCTCCTATAATTCACCCCTCCACTTT. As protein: CASSSFSLGASYNSPLHF.

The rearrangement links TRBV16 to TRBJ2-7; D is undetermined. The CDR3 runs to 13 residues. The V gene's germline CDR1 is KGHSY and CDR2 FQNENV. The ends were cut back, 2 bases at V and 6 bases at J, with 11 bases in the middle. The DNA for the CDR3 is TGTGCCAGCAGCCAAAAGCTCGGATCCGAGCAGTACGTC. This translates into CASSQKLGSEQYV.

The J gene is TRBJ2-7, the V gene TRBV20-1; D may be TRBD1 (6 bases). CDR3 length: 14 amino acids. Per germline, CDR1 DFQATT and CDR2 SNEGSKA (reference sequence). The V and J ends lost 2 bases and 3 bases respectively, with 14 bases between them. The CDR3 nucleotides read TGCAGTGCTAGAACCGGACAGAGACTCTACGAGCAGTACTTC. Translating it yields CSARTGQRLYEQYF.

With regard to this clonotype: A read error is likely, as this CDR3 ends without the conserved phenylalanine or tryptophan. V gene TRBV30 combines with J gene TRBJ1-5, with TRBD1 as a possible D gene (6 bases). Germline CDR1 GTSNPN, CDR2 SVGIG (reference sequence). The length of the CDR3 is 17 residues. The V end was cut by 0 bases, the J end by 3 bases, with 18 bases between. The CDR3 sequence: CAWSVGGDTFNNQPQHS. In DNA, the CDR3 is TGTGCCTGGAGTGTAGGGGGGGACACCTTTAACAATCAGCCCCAGCATTCT.

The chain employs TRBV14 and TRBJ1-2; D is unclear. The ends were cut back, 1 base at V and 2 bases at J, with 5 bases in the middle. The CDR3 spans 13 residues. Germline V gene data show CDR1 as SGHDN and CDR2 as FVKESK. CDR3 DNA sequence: TGTGCCAGCAGCCAAGGCTTGAACTATGGCTACACCTTC. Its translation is CASSQGLNYGYTF.

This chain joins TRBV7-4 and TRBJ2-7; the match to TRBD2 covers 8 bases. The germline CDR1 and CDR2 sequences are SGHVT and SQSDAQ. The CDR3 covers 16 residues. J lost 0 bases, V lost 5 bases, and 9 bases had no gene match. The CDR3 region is CASSPRGTRGSYEQYV. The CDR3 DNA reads TGTGCCAGCAGCCCAAGAGGGACTAGAGGCTCCTACGAGCAGTACGTC.

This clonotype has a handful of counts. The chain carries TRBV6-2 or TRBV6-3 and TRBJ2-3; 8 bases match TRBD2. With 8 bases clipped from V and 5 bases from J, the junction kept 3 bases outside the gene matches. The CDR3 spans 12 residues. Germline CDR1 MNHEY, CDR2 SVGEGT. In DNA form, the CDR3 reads TGTGCCAGCGAGCTAGCGGGAGATACGCAGTATTTT. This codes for CASELAGDTQYF.

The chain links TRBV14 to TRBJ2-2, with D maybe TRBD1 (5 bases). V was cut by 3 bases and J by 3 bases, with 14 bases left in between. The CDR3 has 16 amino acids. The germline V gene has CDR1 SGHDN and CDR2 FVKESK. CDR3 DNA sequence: TGTGCCAGCAGCCAGACGGCAGGGTGGGACACCGGGGAGCTGTTTTTT. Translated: CASSQTAGWDTGELFF. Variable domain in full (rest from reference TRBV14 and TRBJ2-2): EAGVTQFPSHSVIEKGQTVTLRCDPISGHDNLYWYRRVMGKEIKFLLHFVKESKQDESGMPNNRFLAERTGGTYSTLKVQPAELEDSGVYFCASSQTAGWDTGELFFGEGSRLTVL.

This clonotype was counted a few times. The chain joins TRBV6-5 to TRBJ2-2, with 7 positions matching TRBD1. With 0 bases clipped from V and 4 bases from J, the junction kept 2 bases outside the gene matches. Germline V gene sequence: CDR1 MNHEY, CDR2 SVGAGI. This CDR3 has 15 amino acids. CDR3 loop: CASSYSWDSTGELFF. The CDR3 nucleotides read TGTGCCAGCAGTTACTCGTGGGACAGCACCGGGGAGCTGTTTTTT.

The CDR3 here is CASSPGQSTDTQYF. The CDR3 coding sequence is TGCGCCAGCAGCCCGGGACAGTCCACAGATACGCAGTATTTT. This sequence joins TRBV5-1 and TRBJ2-3, with 7 nucleotides matching TRBD1. Germline values: CDR1 SGHRS, CDR2 YFSETQ. The CDR3 runs 14 residues. The V gene end was trimmed by 4 bases and the J gene end by 2 bases; junction bases not matched to a gene: 4.

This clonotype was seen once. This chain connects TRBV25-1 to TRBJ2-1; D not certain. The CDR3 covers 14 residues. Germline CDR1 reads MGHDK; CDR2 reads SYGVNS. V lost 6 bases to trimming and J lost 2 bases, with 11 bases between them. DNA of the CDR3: TGTGCCAGCAGGCCGCTGGGGACCTACAATGAGCAGTTCTTC. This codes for CASRPLGTYNEQFF.

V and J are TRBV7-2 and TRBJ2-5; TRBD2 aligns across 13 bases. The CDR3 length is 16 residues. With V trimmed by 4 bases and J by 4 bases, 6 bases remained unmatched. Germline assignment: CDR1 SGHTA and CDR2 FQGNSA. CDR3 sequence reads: CASSSTRLAGGETQYF. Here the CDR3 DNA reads TGTGCCAGCAGCTCGACCAGACTAGCGGGAGGAGAGACCCAGTACTTC.

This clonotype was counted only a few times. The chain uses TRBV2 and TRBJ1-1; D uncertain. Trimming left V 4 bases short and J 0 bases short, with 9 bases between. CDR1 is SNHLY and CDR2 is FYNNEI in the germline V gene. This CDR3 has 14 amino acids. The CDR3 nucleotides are TGTGCCAGCAGTGTTACCGACGTGAACACTGAAGCTTTCTTT. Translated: CASSVTDVNTEAFF.

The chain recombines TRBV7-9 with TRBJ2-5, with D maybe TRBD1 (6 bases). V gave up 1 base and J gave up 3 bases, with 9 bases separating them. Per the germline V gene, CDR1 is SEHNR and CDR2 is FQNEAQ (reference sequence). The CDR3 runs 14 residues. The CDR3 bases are TGTGCCAGCAGCTTAGGGCGGACAGAAGAGACCCAGTACTTC. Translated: CASSLGRTEETQYF.

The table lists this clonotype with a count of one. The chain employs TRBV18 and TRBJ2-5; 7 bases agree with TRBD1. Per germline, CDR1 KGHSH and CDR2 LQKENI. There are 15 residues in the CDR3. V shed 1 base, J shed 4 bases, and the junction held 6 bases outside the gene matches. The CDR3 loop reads CASSPQRRQGETQYF. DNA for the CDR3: TGTGCCAGCTCACCACAACGTAGACAGGGAGAGACCCAGTACTTC.

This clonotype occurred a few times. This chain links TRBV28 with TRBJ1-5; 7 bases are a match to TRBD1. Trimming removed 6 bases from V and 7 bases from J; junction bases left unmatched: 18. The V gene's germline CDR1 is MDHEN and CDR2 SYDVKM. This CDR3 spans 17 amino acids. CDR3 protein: CASSPPDRVSASQPQHF. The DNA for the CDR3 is TGTGCCAGCAGCCCTCCCGACAGGGTCAGCGCATCCCAGCCCCAGCATTTT.

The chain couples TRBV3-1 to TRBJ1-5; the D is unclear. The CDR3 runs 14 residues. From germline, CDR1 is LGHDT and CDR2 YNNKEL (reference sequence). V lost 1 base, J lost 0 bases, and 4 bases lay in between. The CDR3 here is CASSQGSSNQPQHF. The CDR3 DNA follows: TGTGCCAGCAGCCAAGGGTCTAGCAATCAGCCCCAGCATTTT.

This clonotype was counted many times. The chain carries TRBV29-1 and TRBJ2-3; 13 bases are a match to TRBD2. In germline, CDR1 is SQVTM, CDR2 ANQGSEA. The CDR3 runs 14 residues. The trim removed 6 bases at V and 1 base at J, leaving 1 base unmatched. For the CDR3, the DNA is TGCAGCGTAGGACTAGCGGGAGGCACAGATACGCAGTATTTT. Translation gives CSVGLAGGTDTQYF.

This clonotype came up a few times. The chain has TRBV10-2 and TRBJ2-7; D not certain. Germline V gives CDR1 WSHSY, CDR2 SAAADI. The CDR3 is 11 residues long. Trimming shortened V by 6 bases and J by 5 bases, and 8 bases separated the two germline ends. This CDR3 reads CASSRVDEQYF. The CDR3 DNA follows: TGCGCCAGCAGCCGTGTAGACGAGCAGTACTTC.

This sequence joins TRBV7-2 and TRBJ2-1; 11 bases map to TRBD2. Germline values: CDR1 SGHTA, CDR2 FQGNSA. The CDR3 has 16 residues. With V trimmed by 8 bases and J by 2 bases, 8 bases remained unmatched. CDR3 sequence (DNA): TGTGCCAGCTTAACCGTTAGCGGGAGGGCCTACAATGAGCAGTTCTTC. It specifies CASLTVSGRAYNEQFF.

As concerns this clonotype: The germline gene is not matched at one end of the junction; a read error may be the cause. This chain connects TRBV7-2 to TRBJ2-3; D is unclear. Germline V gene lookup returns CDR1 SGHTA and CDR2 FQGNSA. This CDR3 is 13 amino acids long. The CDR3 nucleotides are TGTGCCAGCGGCTTGCGGCCCACAGATACGCAGTATTTT. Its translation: CASGLRPTDTQYF.

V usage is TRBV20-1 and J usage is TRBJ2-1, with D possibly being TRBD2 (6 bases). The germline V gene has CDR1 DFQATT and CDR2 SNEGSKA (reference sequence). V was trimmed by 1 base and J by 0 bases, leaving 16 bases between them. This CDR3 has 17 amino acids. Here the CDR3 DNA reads TGCAGTGCTAGAGGGGGTAGCGGACTGAGCTCCTACAATGAGCAGTTCTTC. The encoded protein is CSARGGSGLSSYNEQFF.

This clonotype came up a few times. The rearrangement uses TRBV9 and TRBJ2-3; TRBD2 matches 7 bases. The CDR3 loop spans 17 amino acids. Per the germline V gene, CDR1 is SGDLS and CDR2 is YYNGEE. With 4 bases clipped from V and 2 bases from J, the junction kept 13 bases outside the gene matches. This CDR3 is CASSLREGPVNTDTQYF. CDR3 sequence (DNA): TGTGCCAGCAGCTTGAGGGAGGGACCAGTCAACACAGATACGCAGTATTTT. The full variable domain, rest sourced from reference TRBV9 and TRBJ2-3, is DSGVTQTPKHLITATGQRVTLRCSPRSGDLSVYWYQQSLDQGLQFLIQYYNGEERAKGNILERFSAQQFPDLHSELNLSSLELGDSALYFCASSLREGPVNTDTQYFGPGTRLTVL.

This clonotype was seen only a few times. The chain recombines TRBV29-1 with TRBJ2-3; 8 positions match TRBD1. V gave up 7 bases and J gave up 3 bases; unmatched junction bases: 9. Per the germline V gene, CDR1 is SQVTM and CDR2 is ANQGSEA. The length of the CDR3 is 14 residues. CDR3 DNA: TGCAGCGCCGAGATGGACAGGGCGACAGATACGCAGTATTTT. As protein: CSAEMDRATDTQYF.

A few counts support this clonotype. DNA for the CDR3: TGTGCCAGCAGTTTACTACCGGCCGAGCAGTACGTC. It codes for CASSLLPAEQYV. The chain recombines TRBV11-2 with TRBJ2-7; D remains ambiguous. The CDR3 is 12 amino acids. Germline-derived CDR1 and CDR2 are SGHAT and FQNNGV. Trimming cost V 6 bases and J 6 bases, with 12 bases left between them.

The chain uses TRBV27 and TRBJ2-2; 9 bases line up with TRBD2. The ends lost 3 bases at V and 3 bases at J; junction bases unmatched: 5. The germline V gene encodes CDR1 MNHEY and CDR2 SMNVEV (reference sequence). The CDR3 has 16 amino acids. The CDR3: CASSFSGRLYTGELFF. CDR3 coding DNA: TGTGCCAGCAGTTTTAGCGGGAGACTTTACACCGGGGAGCTGTTTTTT.

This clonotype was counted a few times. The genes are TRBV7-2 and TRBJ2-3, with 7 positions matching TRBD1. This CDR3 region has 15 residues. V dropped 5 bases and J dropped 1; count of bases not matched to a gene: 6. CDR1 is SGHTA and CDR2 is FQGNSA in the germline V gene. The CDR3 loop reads CASSANGQGTDTQYF. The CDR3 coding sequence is TGTGCCAGCAGCGCAAACGGACAGGGCACAGATACGCAGTATTTT.